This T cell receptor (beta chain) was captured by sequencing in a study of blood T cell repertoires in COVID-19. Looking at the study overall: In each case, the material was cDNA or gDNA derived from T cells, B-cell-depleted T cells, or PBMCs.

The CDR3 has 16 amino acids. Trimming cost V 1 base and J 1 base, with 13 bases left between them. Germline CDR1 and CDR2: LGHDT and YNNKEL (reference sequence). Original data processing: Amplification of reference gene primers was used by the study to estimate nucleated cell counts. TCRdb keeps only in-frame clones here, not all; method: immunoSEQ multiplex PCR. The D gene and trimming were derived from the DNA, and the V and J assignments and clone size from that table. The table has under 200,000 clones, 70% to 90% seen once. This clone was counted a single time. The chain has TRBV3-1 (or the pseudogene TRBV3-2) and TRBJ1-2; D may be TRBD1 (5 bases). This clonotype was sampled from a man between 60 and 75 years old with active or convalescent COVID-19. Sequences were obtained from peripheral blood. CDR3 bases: TGTGCCAGCAGCCAAGCGGGAGGGGTGATTAACTATGGCTACACCTTC. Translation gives CASSQAGGVINYGYTF.